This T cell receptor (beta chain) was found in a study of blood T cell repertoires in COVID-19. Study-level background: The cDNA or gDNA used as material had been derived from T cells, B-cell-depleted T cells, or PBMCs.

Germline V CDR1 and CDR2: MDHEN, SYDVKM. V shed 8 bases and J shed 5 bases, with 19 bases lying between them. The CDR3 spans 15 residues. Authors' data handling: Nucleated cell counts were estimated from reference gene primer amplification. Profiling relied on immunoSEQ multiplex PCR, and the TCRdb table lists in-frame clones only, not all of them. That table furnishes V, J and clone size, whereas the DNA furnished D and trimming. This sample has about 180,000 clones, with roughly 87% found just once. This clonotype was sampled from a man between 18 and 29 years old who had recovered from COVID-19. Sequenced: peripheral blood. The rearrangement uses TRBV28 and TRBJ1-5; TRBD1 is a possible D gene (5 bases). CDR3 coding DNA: TGTGCCAGCGCCCCGGTGGGGGGAACCGATCAGCCCCAGCATTTT. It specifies CASAPVGGTDQPQHF. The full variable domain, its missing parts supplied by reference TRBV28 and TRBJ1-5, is DVKVTQSSRYLVKRTGEKVFLECVQDMDHENMFWYRQDPGLGLRLIYFSYDVKMKEKGDIPEGYSVSREKKERFSLILESASTNQTSMYLCASAPVGGTDQPQHFGDGTRLSIL.